This T cell receptor beta chain was recorded in a study of T cells in Graves' hyperthyroidism and ophthalmopathy. RNA transcripts were the template for amplifying TCR beta CDR3 regions. The HTBI primer set drove a first-round RT-PCR of the TCR CDR3. TCRdb redid the calling of the multiplex PCR reads with MiXCR, one entry per CDR3 protein. Of roughly 350,000 distinct CDR3 sequences listed, more than 12% are singletons. V lost 3 bases, J lost 4 bases, and 13 bases lay in between. This CDR3 region has 14 residues. From germline, CDR1 is DFQATT and CDR2 SNEGSKA (reference sequence). Sequencing input: blood. This clonotype was sampled from a woman aged 25 to 39 with Graves' ophthalmopathy. V is TRBV20-1 and J is TRBJ2-1; D remains ambiguous. CDR3 sequence: CSASHQTNYNEQFF. CDR3 sequence (DNA): TGCAGTGCTAGTCATCAGACCAATTACAATGAGCAGTTCTTC.